One sample yielded the 10 T cell receptor beta chains listed below, sequenced in a study of T cell repertoires in cytomegalovirus infection. TCRdb analysed the reads with MiXCR anew, one entry per CDR3 protein. This sample has tens of thousands of distinct CDR3 sequences, with 20% found just once. The antigens of these receptors remain unknown. Material: CD8+ T cells from cultured PBMCs, obtained from culture after CMV antigen stimulation. All receptors derive from a human donor in good health (CMV status not recorded). Some clones in this sample may be carry-over from other donors' samples.

Many counts were recorded for this clonotype. The chain joins TRBV7-2 to TRBJ1-6; D unclear. The V and J ends lost 1 base and 12 bases respectively, with 4 bases between them. The CDR3 is 11 residues long. Germline CDR1 reads SGHTA; CDR2 reads FQGNSA. CDR3 loop: CASSLGGPLHF. CDR3 in DNA: TGTGCCAGCAGCTTAGGAGGACCCCTCCACTTT.

The chain links TRBV7-2 to TRBJ1-1; D gene uncertain. The CDR3 extends over 14 amino acids. Germline V gene sequence: CDR1 SGHTA, CDR2 FQGNSA. Trimming cost V 2 bases and J 0 bases, with 7 bases left between them. CDR3: CASSLKALNTEAFF. The DNA of the CDR3 is TGTGCCAGCAGCTTAAAGGCCTTGAACACTGAAGCTTTCTTT.

This clonotype was observed a handful of times. V gene TRBV6-2 or TRBV6-3 combines with J gene TRBJ1-6; D gene ambiguous. V shed 2 bases and J shed 6 bases, with 14 bases lying between them. The CDR3 runs 16 residues. Per germline, CDR1 MNHEY and CDR2 SVGEGT. DNA of the CDR3: TGTGCCAGCAGTTACCCCATTCGACGGGTTAATTCACCCCTCCACTTT. This gives the protein CASSYPIRRVNSPLHF.

V is TRBV11-2 and J is TRBJ1-1; tentatively, D is TRBD1 (6 bases). CDR1 SGHAT and CDR2 FQNNGV come from the germline V gene. This CDR3 spans 19 amino acids. The ends were cut back, 4 bases at V and 1 base at J, with 25 bases in the middle. In nucleotides, the CDR3 is TGTGCCAGCAGCTCCCTAAAGGTCGGGGGGCAACGTGGGAACACTGAAGCTTTCTTT. Amino acid sequence: CASSSLKVGGQRGNTEAFF.

The chain's CDR3 is CASTPPGGPNTGELFF. The DNA of the CDR3 is TGTGCCAGCACCCCACCGGGGGGACCGAACACCGGGGAGCTGTTTTTT. The V call is TRBV5-5, the J call TRBJ2-2; the match to TRBD2 covers 7 bases. CDR1 is SGHKS, CDR2 YYEKEE, per germline (reference sequence). The CDR3 sequence is 16 residues long. Unmatched junction bases numbered 8, after V lost 6 bases and J lost 0 bases.

There are a few counts of this clonotype. The rearrangement uses TRBV27 and TRBJ1-5, with D uncertain. V gave up 8 bases and J gave up 0 bases, with 11 bases separating them. The germline V gene encodes CDR1 MNHEY and CDR2 SMNVEV (reference sequence). The CDR3 is 14 residues long. This chain's CDR3 is CASGFQNSNQPQHF. CDR3 in DNA: TGTGCCAGCGGATTCCAAAATAGCAATCAGCCCCAGCATTTT.

This chain uses TRBV7-9 with TRBJ2-7; D perhaps matches TRBD1 (5 bases). This CDR3 has 15 residues. Germline lookup yields CDR1 SEHNR and CDR2 FQNEAQ (reference sequence). The V end was cut by 1 base, the J end by 4 bases, with 14 bases between. This CDR3 reads CASSLELGALYEQYF. The CDR3 DNA follows: TGTGCCAGCAGCTTAGAGTTAGGGGCCTTATACGAGCAGTACTTC.

This clonotype was found a few times. The V call is TRBV23-1, the J call TRBJ2-3; the D is unclear. TRBV23-1 is designated an ORF whose function remains uncertain. The CDR3 extends over 11 amino acids. The ends were cut back, 7 bases at V and 11 bases at J, with 13 bases in the middle. DNA of the CDR3: TGCGCCAGCATCACCGGGCCCGGGCAGTATTTT. Translation: CASITGPGQYF.

The genes are TRBV6-6 and TRBJ2-1; 13 bases are shared with TRBD2. CDR3 length: 15 residues. V lost 5 bases to trimming and J lost 5 bases; unmatched junction nucleotides: 3. Germline assignment: CDR1 MNHNY and CDR2 SVGAGI (reference sequence). The CDR3 here is CASSGLAGEHNEQFF. As DNA, the CDR3 is TGTGCCAGCAGTGGACTAGCGGGGGAGCACAATGAGCAGTTCTTC.

The chain combines TRBV11-2 with TRBJ2-5; D unclear. The CDR3 contains 12 residues. In germline, CDR1 is SGHAT, CDR2 FQNNGV. V shed 5 bases and J shed 5 bases, with 9 bases lying between them. CDR3 sequence: CASSLIPETQYF. CDR3 in DNA: TGTGCCAGCAGCCTCATCCCCGAGACCCAGTACTTC. Complete variable domain (other parts from reference TRBV11-2 and TRBJ2-5): EAGVAQSPRYKIIEKRQSVAFWCNPISGHATLYWYQQILGQGPKLLIQFQNNGVVDDSQLPKDRFSAERLKGVDSTLKIQPAKLEDSAVYLCASSLIPETQYFGPGTRLLVL.